This TCR beta chain was observed in a study of cytomegalovirus exposure and HLA in healthy donors. CDR3 length equals 12 residues. Germline values: CDR1 SEHNR, CDR2 FQNEAQ (reference sequence). General observations from the study: Specificity of three CMV-associated chains for CMV antigens was verified in vitro.

This clone occurred a few times. Its antigen is still unknown. 60 Vbeta and 13 Jbeta primers were used in PCR. This table comes from immunoSEQ multiplex PCR, and its TCRdb copy is limited to in-frame clones, with some not included. The sample has roughly 140,000 clones, over 60% seen once. Sequencing was performed on PBMCs. The origin of this receptor is a middle-aged man in good health and CMV-seronegative. The V and J genes are TRBV7-9 and TRBJ2-5; D is perhaps TRBD1 (6 bases). Matching the DNA end better, TRBJ2-7 makes the J call doubtful. The CDR3 nucleotides read TGTGCCAGCAGCTTAGGGGGGCGCGAGCAGTACTTC. As protein: CASSLGGREQYF.